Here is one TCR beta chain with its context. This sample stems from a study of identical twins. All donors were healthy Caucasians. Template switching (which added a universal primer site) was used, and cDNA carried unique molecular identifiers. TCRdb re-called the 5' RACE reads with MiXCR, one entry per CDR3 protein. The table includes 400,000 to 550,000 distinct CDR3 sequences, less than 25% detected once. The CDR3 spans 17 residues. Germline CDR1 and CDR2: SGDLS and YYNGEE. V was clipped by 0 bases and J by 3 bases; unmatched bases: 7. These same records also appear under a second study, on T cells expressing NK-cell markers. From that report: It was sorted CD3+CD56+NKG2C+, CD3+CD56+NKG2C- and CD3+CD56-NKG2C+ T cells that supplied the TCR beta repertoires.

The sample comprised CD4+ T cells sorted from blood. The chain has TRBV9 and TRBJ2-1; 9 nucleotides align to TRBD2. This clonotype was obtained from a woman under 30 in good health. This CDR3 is CASSVVGRGGHYNEQFF. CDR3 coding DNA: TGTGCCAGCAGCGTAGTCGGGCGGGGGGGCCACTACAATGAGCAGTTCTTC.